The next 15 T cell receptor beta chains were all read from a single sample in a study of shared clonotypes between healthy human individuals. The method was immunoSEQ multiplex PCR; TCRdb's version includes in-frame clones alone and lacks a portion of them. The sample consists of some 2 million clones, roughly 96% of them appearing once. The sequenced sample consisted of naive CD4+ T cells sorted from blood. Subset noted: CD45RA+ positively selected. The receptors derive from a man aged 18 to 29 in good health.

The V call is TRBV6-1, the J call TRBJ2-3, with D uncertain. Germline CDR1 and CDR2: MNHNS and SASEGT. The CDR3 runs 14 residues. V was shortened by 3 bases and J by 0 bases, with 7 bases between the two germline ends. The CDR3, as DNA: TGTGCCAGCAGTGAGGCTACTAGCACAGATACGCAGTATTTT. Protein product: CASSEATSTDTQYF.

The CDR3 region has the DNA TGTGCCAGCAGACCCGGACAGACAACTAATGAAAAACTGTTTTTT. Encoded protein: CASRPGQTTNEKLFF. The chain carries TRBV6-6 and TRBJ1-4; D possibly corresponds to TRBD1 (6 bases). Germline values: CDR1 MNHNY, CDR2 SVGAGI (reference sequence). V was shortened by 6 bases and J by 0 bases, with 11 bases between the two germline ends. This CDR3 is 15 amino acids long.

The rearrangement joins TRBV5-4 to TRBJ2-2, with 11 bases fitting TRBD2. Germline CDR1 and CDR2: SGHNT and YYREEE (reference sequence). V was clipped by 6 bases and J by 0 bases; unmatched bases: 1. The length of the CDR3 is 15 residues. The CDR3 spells CASTSGGPNTGELFF. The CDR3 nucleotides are TGTGCCAGCACTAGCGGGGGGCCGAACACCGGGGAGCTGTTTTTT.

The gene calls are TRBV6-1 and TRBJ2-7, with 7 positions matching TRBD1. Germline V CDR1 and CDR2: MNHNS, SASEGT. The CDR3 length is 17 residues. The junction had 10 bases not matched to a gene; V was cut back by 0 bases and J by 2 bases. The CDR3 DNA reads TGTGCCAGCAGTGAAGCAATACAGGGGTGGTGGACCTACGAGCAGTACTTC. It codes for CASSEAIQGWWTYEQYF.

DNA of the CDR3: TGTGCCTGGAGGATCCTTTCGGATACGCAGTATTTT. It translates to CAWRILSDTQYF. The rearrangement links TRBV30 to TRBJ2-3; D is unresolved. The CDR3 contains 12 residues. Germline CDR1 GTSNPN, CDR2 SVGIG (reference sequence). The V end lost 3 bases, the J end lost 6 bases, and 10 bases lay between the germline ends.

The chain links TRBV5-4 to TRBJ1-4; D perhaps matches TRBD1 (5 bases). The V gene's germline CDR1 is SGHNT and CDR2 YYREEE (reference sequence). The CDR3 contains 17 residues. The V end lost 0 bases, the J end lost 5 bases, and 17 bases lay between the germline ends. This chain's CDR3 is CASSLAGGGTLNEKLFF. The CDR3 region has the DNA TGTGCCAGCAGCTTGGCTGGGGGGGGTACTCTAAATGAAAAACTGTTTTTT. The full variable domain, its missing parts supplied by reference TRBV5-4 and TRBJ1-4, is ETGVTQSPTHLIKTRGQQVTLRCSSQSGHNTVSWYQQALGQGPQFIFQYYREEENGRGNFPPRFSGLQFPNYSSELNVNALELDDSALYLCASSLAGGGTLNEKLFFGSGTQLSVL.

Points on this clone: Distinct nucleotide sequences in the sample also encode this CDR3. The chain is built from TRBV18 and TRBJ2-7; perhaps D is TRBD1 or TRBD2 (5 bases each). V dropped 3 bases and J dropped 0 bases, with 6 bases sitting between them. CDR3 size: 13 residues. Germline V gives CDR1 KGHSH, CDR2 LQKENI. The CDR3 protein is CASSPGVSYEQYF. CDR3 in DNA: TGTGCCAGCTCACCGGGGGTCTCCTACGAGCAGTACTTC.

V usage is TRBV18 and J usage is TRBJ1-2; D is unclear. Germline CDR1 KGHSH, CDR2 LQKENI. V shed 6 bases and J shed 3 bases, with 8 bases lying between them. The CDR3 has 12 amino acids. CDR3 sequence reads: CASSSPHYGYTF. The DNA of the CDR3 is TGTGCCAGCTCCTCACCACACTATGGCTACACCTTC.

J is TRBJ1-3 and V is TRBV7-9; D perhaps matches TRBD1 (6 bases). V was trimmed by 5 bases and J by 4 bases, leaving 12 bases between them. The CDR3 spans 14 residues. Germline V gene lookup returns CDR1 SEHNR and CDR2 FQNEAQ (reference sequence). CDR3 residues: CASSQDRPGNTIYF. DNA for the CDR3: TGTGCCAGCAGCCAAGACAGGCCCGGAAACACCATATATTTT. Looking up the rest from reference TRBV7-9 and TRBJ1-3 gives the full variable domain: DTGVSQNPRHKITKRGQNVTFRCDPISEHNRLYWYRQTLGQGPEFLTYFQNEAQLEKSRLLSDRFSAERPKGSFSTLEIQRTEQGDSAMYLCASSQDRPGNTIYFGEGSWLTVV.

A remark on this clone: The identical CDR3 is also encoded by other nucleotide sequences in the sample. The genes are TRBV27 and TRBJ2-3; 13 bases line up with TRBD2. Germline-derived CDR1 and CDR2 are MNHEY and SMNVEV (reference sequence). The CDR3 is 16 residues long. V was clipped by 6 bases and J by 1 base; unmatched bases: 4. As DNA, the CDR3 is TGTGCCAGCAGCCTAGGGACTAGCGGGGGCACAGATACGCAGTATTTT. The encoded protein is CASSLGTSGGTDTQYF.

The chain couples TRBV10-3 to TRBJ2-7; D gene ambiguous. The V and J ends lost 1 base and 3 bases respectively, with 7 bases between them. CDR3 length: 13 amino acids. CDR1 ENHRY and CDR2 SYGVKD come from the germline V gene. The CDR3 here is CAISEFPIYEQYF. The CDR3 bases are TGTGCCATCAGTGAGTTCCCCATCTACGAGCAGTACTTC.

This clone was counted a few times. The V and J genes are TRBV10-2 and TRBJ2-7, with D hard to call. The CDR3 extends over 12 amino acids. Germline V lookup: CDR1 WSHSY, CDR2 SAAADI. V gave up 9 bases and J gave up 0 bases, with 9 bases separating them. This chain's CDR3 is CASGRSSYEQYF. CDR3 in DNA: TGCGCCAGTGGCCGCAGCTCCTACGAGCAGTACTTC.

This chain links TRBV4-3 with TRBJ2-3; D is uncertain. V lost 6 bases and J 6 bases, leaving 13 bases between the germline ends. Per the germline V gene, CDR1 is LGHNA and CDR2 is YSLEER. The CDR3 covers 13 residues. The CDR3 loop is CASSPSTTDTQYF. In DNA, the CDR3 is TGCGCCAGCAGTCCAAGCACCACGGATACGCAGTATTTT.

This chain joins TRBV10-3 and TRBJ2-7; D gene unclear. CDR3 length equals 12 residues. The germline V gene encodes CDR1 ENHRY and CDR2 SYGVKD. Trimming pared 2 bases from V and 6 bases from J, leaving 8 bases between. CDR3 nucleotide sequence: TGTGCCATCAGTGAGATGGAGACCGAGCAGTACTTC. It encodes CAISEMETEQYF.

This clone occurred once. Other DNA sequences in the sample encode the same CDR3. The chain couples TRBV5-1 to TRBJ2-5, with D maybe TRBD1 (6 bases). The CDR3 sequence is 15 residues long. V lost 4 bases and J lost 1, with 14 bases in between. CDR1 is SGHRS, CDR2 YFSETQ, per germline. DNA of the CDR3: TGCGCCAGCAGCCCACTCACAGGGACCCAAGAGACCCAGTACTTC. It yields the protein CASSPLTGTQETQYF.